Sequencing of this TCR beta chain was carried out in a study of post-analysis software for immune sequencing data (dated by TCRdb to the mid-2010s). About the study as a whole: The recorded disease courses included relapsing-remitting, secondary progressive and progressive-relapsing multiple sclerosis, and some patients had no subtype annotation. A subset of samples was prepared in parallel using single-end sample barcoding, then pooled and co-amplified after Illumina adapter ligation. The multiple sclerosis patient repertoires were compared with 11 previously published healthy control repertoires from donors aged about 6 to 26 years. Summary of the overall study and its limitations: The multiple sclerosis patient group was slightly younger than the control group. A handful of TRBV segments, including TRBV5-6, TRBV5-1 and TRBV20-1, were significantly more frequent in patients than controls. Multiple sclerosis patients had significantly lower normalized Chao1 diversity than controls, a result that suggests substantial peripheral T-cell clonal expansion. When samples were clustered directly using the F measure, samples prepared in the same batch co-clustered strongly, which prompted a batch-effect correction.

V loses 6 bases at its end and J loses 3 bases; junction bases beyond the gene matches: 4. The CDR3 contains 14 residues, cysteine and phenylalanine counted. Only the CDR3 DNA is retained, 42 bases long and in frame from the first base. CDR1 and CDR2 are drawn from the germline V gene: SGHRS, YFSETQ. The receptor library was made with PCR. Sequencing used an Illumina HiSeq 2500. To reduce PCR and sequencing biases, unique molecular identifiers were built into the TCR beta cDNA libraries. About 0.5 million cDNA molecules were obtained for every 1 to 10 million input T cells, so each molecule roughly corresponded to one T cell. The patient libraries were prepared and sequenced with the same protocol used for the earlier healthy control dataset. Within a given batch, samples were prepared together, multiplexed and sequenced on the same HiSeq lane. The study's processing was this. Raw barcoded reads were processed with MIGEC, discarding single-read molecular identifier groups before consensus assembly and CDR3 extraction. Clonotype tables were post-analysed with VDJtools, normalizing diversity by down-sampling all datasets to the smallest sample size. To correct batch-related cross-sample contamination, repertoire overlap clustering matched CDR3 amino acid sequences but not nucleotide sequences. The raw public reads went through TCRdb reprocessing: fastp at Q25, MiXCR clone calling, in-frame beta chains kept. Rows are combined by CDR3 protein, so each entry shows the most common genes and DNA. It is TCRdb's table, rather than the study itself, that gives the V and J calls and clone size. Counted in this sample were 820,000 or so distinct CDR3 sequences; roughly 58% of them appeared once. Together, the top ten hold 4.6% of the sample.

On this clonotype itself: The clone's antigen remains unknown. No much larger clone exists at a distance of one base, and base qualities are not known.

To demonstrate the VDJtools post-analysis software, the study profiled TCR beta repertoires from the peripheral blood of about 13 young patients with multiple sclerosis. Multiple sclerosis patients were children and adolescents aged about 6 to 17 years. The rearrangement combines TRBV5-1 with TRBJ2-1, with TRBD2 matching 9 junction bases. The material sequenced was blood. This TCR came from a girl aged 5-17 years with multiple sclerosis. The DNA sequence follows: TGCGCCAGCAAGGAGACTAGCGGCTACAATGAGCAGTTCTTC. Translated, this is CASKETSGYNEQFF. With all but the CDR3 taken from the reference TRBV5-1 and TRBJ2-1 genes, the full variable domain is: KAGVTQTPRYLIKTRGQQVTLSCSPISGHRSVSWYQQTPGQGLQFLFEYFSETQRNKGNFPGRFSGRQFSNSRSEMNVSTLELGDSALYLCASKETSGYNEQFFGPGTRLTVL.